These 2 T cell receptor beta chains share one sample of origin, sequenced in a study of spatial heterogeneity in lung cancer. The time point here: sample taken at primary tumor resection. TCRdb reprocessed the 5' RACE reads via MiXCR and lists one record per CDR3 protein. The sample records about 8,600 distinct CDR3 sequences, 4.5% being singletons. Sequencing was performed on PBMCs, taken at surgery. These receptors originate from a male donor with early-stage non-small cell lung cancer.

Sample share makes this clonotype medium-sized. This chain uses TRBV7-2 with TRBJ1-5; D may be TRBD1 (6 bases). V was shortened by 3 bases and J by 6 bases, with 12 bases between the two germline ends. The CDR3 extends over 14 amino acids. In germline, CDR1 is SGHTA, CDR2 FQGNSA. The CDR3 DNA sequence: TGTGCCAGCAGCTTGGACAGTTCCGGTCAGCCCCAGCATTTT. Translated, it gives CASSLDSSGQPQHF.

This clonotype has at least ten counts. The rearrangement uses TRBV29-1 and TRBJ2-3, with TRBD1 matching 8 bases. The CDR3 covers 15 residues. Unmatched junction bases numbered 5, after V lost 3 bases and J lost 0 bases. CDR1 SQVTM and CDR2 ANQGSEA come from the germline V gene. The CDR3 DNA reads TGCAGCGTTGAGTACAGGGGGGATAGCACAGATACGCAGTATTTT. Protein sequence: CSVEYRGDSTDTQYF.